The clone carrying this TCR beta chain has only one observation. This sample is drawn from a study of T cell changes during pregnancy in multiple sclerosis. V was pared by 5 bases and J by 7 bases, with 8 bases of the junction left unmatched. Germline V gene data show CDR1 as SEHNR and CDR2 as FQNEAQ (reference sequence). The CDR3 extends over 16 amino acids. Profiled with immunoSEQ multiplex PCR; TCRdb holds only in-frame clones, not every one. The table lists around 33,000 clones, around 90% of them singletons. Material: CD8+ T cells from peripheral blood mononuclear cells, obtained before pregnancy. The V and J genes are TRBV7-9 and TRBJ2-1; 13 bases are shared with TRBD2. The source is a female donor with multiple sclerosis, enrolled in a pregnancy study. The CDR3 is CASSPRLAGGGNEQFF. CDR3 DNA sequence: TGTGCCAGCAGCCCCCGACTAGCGGGGGGCGGGAATGAGCAGTTCTTC.